Sequencing of this T cell receptor (beta chain) was carried out in a study of T and B cells in COVID-19 patients. Study information: Peripheral blood came from COVID-19 patients with active infection or after recovery.

TRB rearrangements were amplified by multiplex PCR with BIOMED2 TRB-A/B primers. TCRdb reanalysed the multiplex PCR reads using MiXCR and keeps one entry per CDR3 protein. This table has more than 4,500 distinct CDR3 sequences, about 26% appearing once. Blood genomic DNA input for TRB amplification was roughly 250-500 ng. The V gene's germline CDR1 is LGHNA and CDR2 YNFKEQ. Germline trimming cut 1 base from V and 9 bases from J; bases unmatched to any gene: 4. The CDR3 contains 14 residues. Sequenced input: blood. The chain links TRBV4-2 to TRBJ2-1, with 9 bases lining up with TRBD2. This clonotype was sampled from a human donor with active COVID-19. The CDR3 DNA is TGTGCCAGCAGCCAAGGGCTAGCGGGACCTGAGCAGTTCTTC. Residues: CASSQGLAGPEQFF.